The 20 T cell receptor beta chains listed next were all sequenced from one sample in a study of cytomegalovirus exposure and HLA in healthy donors. A multiplex PCR was run with 60 Vbeta primers and 13 Jbeta primers. Libraries were prepared by immunoSEQ multiplex PCR; TCRdb keeps only in-frame clonotypes and omits some of them. The table includes 150,000 or so clones, 74% detected once. Input material: PBMCs. Every receptor here comes from a man aged 30 to 45 in good health and CMV-seronegative.

V and J are TRBV10-3 and TRBJ1-5, with 8 bases fitting TRBD1. From germline, CDR1 is ENHRY and CDR2 SYGVKD. J gave up 2 bases and V 6 bases, and 6 bases lay outside the gene matches. CDR3 size: 15 residues. The CDR3 DNA reads as TGTGCCATCAGAGAAGGACAGGGAGGCAATCAGCCCCAGCATTTT. As protein: CAIREGQGGNQPQHF.

The chain has TRBV7-9 and TRBJ2-5; TRBD1 matches at 8 bases. Germline CDR1 is SEHNR and CDR2 is FQNEAQ (reference sequence). V gave up 1 base and J gave up 4 bases; unmatched junction bases: 8. The CDR3 totals 16 residues. The CDR3 protein is CASSLGGQGIRETQYF. DNA for the CDR3: TGTGCCAGCAGCTTAGGAGGACAGGGAATAAGAGAGACCCAGTACTTC.

This clone was seen a single time. V is TRBV29-1 and J is TRBJ1-2; 9 bases map to TRBD1. This CDR3 spans 12 amino acids. Germline loops: CDR1 SQVTM, CDR2 ANQGSEA. Unmatched junction bases numbered 4, after V lost 4 bases and J lost 7 bases. CDR3: CSVVRDRVGYTF. In nucleotides, the CDR3 is TGCAGCGTTGTCCGGGACAGGGTTGGCTACACCTTC.

V gene TRBV4-2 combines with J gene TRBJ2-2; 11 bases agree with TRBD2. This CDR3 region has 17 residues. J lost 4 bases, V lost 4 bases, and 8 bases had no gene match. CDR1 and CDR2 from the germline V gene are LGHNA and YNFKEQ. The CDR3 nucleotides are TGTGCCAGCAGCCTTTCCAGACTAGCGGGAACCACCGGGGAGCTGTTTTTT. Its protein is CASSLSRLAGTTGELFF.

V and J are TRBV5-6 and TRBJ1-1, with 7 bases identical to TRBD1. Germline V CDR1 and CDR2: SGHDT, YYEEEE. Germline trimming cut 4 bases from V and 3 bases from J; bases unmatched to any gene: 6. This CDR3 region has 14 residues. CDR3 region: CASSMTGTDTEAFF. DNA for the CDR3: TGTGCCAGCAGCATGACAGGGACTGACACTGAAGCTTTCTTT.

The chain employs TRBV2 and TRBJ2-1; TRBD2 is a possible D gene (6 bases). Germline lookup yields CDR1 SNHLY and CDR2 FYNNEI. This CDR3 region has 15 residues. The V end was cut by 6 bases, the J end by 9 bases, with 21 bases between. Written as DNA, the CDR3 is TGTGCCAGCAGGGCGGGAAGGAGGGTTGAGGGTGAGCAGTTCTTC. It yields the protein CASRAGRRVEGEQFF.

Only a few counts were recorded for this clone. The chain uses TRBV5-1 and TRBJ2-5; 7 bases match TRBD1. Trimming removed 3 bases from V and 6 bases from J; junction bases left unmatched: 17. Per germline, CDR1 SGHRS and CDR2 YFSETQ. The CDR3 consists of 17 residues. The CDR3 protein is CASSYEGQTMPGKTQYF. As DNA, the CDR3 is TGCGCCAGCAGCTATGAGGGACAGACCATGCCCGGGAAGACCCAGTACTTC.

Note on this clone: Distinct nucleotide sequences in the sample also encode this CDR3. CDR3 sequence (DNA): TGTGCCAGCAGCCAAGATTCCTATTCACCCCTCCACTTT. Encoded protein: CASSQDSYSPLHF. This rearrangement joins TRBV14 to TRBJ1-6; no firm D call. CDR1 and CDR2 from the germline V gene are SGHDN and FVKESK. Trimming removed 0 bases at V and 8 bases at J, with 5 bases between. CDR3 length: 13 residues.

The V call is TRBV27, the J call TRBJ2-7, with D possibly matching TRBD1 (5 bases). The CDR3 contains 14 residues. Germline CDR1 and CDR2: MNHEY and SMNVEV (reference sequence). Trimming took off 0 bases at V and 2 bases at J, with 8 bases between the two ends. CDR3 region: CASSLSGVPYEQYF. CDR3 DNA: TGTGCCAGCAGTTTATCAGGGGTCCCCTACGAGCAGTACTTC.

The V gene is TRBV14, the J gene TRBJ2-7; TRBD2 is a possible D gene (5 bases). Trimming shortened V by 2 bases and J by 6 bases, and 11 bases separated the two germline ends. This CDR3 is 13 amino acids long. Germline CDR1 is SGHDN and CDR2 is FVKESK. CDR3 sequence: CASSQLTRSEQYF. The CDR3 coding sequence is TGTGCCAGCAGCCAACTCACTAGAAGCGAGCAGTACTTC.

Regarding this clone: One junction end disagrees with the germline gene, perhaps due to a read error. V and J are TRBV6-5 and TRBJ1-5; D is unclear. From germline, CDR1 is MNHEY and CDR2 SVGAGI. The length of the CDR3 is 14 residues. CDR3 amino acids: CASSSSYSNQPQNF. DNA of the CDR3: TGTGCCAGCAGTTCAAGTTATAGCAATCAGCCCCAGAATTTT.

This clone occurred a few times. The chain couples TRBV5-1 to TRBJ2-7, with 10 nucleotides matching TRBD2. The CDR3 runs 15 residues. Germline V gene sequence: CDR1 SGHRS, CDR2 YFSETQ. Trimming at V came to 4 bases and at J to 2 bases, leaving 6 bases not matched to a gene. In nucleotides, the CDR3 is TGCGCCAGCAGCGCCCTAGCGGGGGCCGCCTACGAGCAGTACTTC. It yields the protein CASSALAGAAYEQYF.

This chain joins TRBV28 and TRBJ2-7, with D tentatively TRBD1 (6 bases). The V end lost 6 bases, the J end lost 6 bases, and 18 bases lay between the germline ends. Germline values: CDR1 MDHEN, CDR2 SYDVKM. The CDR3 loop spans 14 amino acids. Written as DNA, the CDR3 is TGTGCCAGCAGAGTAGGGGCCCAGGGGTCCGAGCAGTACTTC. Protein: CASRVGAQGSEQYF.

The J gene is TRBJ1-1, the V gene TRBV10-3; D uncertain. The CDR3 consists of 16 residues. From germline, CDR1 is ENHRY and CDR2 SYGVKD. The V end was cut by 4 bases, the J end by 1 base, with 16 bases between. CDR3 sequence: CAISGTPGRRNTEAFF. CDR3 sequence (DNA): TGTGCCATCAGTGGGACCCCCGGGAGGAGGAACACTGAAGCTTTCTTT.

The chain recombines TRBV27 with TRBJ2-7, with a weak D call TRBD2 (6 bases). V was shortened by 4 bases and J by 6 bases, with 25 bases between the two germline ends. In germline, CDR1 is MNHEY, CDR2 SMNVEV (reference sequence). This CDR3 spans 17 amino acids. CDR3 coding DNA: TGTGCCAGCAGTTCATACCGGGACTCCTCATTTTACGTCGAGCAGTACTTC. Residues: CASSSYRDSSFYVEQYF.

The chain employs TRBV10-3 and TRBJ2-6; D uncertain. V was pared by 0 bases and J by 1 base, with 4 bases between. The CDR3 is 15 amino acids. Germline CDR1 reads ENHRY; CDR2 reads SYGVKD. The CDR3, as DNA: TGTGCCATCAGTGAGTCGGAGTCTGGGGCCAACGTCCTGACTTTC. Translating gives CAISESESGANVLTF.

This clone came up a few times. The genes are TRBV28 and TRBJ1-5, with a possible D match to TRBD1 (6 bases). Germline V gives CDR1 MDHEN, CDR2 SYDVKM. The V gene lost 2 bases and the J gene lost 5 bases, with 16 bases spanning the gap. This CDR3 has 16 amino acids. CDR3 sequence (DNA): TGTGCCAGCAGTTTAGCGGGGGCAGGGGTCGATCAGCCCCAGCATTTT. Amino acids: CASSLAGAGVDQPQHF.

The chain uses TRBV27 and TRBJ2-1; 7 positions agree with TRBD1. Germline-derived CDR1 and CDR2 are MNHEY and SMNVEV (reference sequence). V gave up 7 bases and J gave up 7 bases; unmatched junction bases: 7. The CDR3 totals 13 residues. CDR3 loop: CASMRQGSNEQFF. CDR3 nucleotides: TGTGCCAGCATGCGACAGGGTAGTAATGAGCAGTTCTTC.

The sample holds a few counts of this clone. J is TRBJ2-2 and V is TRBV29-1; TRBD1 aligns across 9 bases. CDR1 SQVTM and CDR2 ANQGSEA come from the germline V gene. The CDR3 extends over 14 amino acids. The trim removed 7 bases at V and 2 bases at J, leaving 5 bases unmatched. CDR3 loop: CSAEGQGNTGELFF. The CDR3 region has the DNA TGCAGCGCCGAGGGACAGGGTAACACCGGGGAGCTGTTTTTT.

This rearrangement joins TRBV28 to TRBJ1-5, with D possibly TRBD1 on 6 matching bases. The CDR3 totals 15 residues. Germline lookup yields CDR1 MDHEN and CDR2 SYDVKM. The V end lost 2 bases, the J end lost 1 base, and 9 bases lay between the germline ends. The CDR3 loop reads CASSLPGDSNQPQHF. CDR3 coding DNA: TGTGCCAGCAGTTTACCAGGGGACAGCAATCAGCCCCAGCATTTT.